This TCR beta chain was sequenced during a study of T cells in Graves' hyperthyroidism and ophthalmopathy (dated by TCRdb to the late 2010s). Notes on the research overall: Peripheral blood samples were taken at the time of initial diagnosis, prior to any treatment. A discovery cohort of around 98 patients, approximately 44 with Graves' ophthalmopathy and approximately 60 with stable Graves' hyperthyroidism, was used to find distinguishing TCR V-J signatures. Whether ophthalmopathy could be predicted prospectively was tested in an independent validation cohort made up of approximately 19 hyperthyroidism patients plus 17 patients who later progressed to ophthalmopathy. The 75 to 100 discovery patients were divided at random into training and test sets in a 7:3 ratio. In about 6 Graves' hyperthyroidism patients, the study also compared T-cell repertoires from thyroid tissue with T-cell repertoires from blood. Once sampling was done, hyperthyroidism patients were given methimazole at a starting dose of 30 mg daily, whereas ophthalmopathy patients were given high-dose intravenous methylprednisolone. The paper reports TCR Vbeta CDR3 sequencing of 140 or so peripheral blood samples: 43 ophthalmopathy, some 80 hyperthyroidism and around 17 progressor patients. Overall results and qualifications from the work: No statistical method was used to fix the sample size in advance, and group allocation was not hidden from the investigators. In validation, the model predicted progression to ophthalmopathy a median of around six months before onset, with over 55% sensitivity and around 76% specificity. Most expanded thyroid clonotypes (frequency above 0.001) were also detected in blood, a finding suggesting that blood repertoires may reflect thyroid immune responses. In cross-validation, a model built on a 13 V-J signature told ophthalmopathy apart from stable hyperthyroidism with approximately 91% sensitivity and roughly 81% specificity, and in testing the same model reached 80%/75%.

The hyperthyroidism patients were between 18 and 65 years old and newly diagnosed, with a disease duration of less than 2 months. Any patient with an uncontrolled infection, another autoimmune disease, pregnancy or lactation was excluded. Diagnoses were established on the basis of clinical symptoms, serum thyroxine and TRAb, thyroid ultrasound, and orbital computed tomography. Blood from progressor patients was collected at the time of first diagnosis with hyperthyroidism, before any ophthalmopathy symptoms had appeared. PBMCs were separated from roughly 10 ml of fresh peripheral blood using Ficoll-Paque density gradient centrifugation. Progressor patients were initially diagnosed with Graves' hyperthyroidism and developed ophthalmopathy during follow-up. Total RNA was extracted using Trizol reagent, and RNA quality was assessed on an Agilent 2100 Bioanalyzer. CDR1 and CDR2 are read off the germline V gene as ENHRY and SYGVKD. Measured from the cysteine to the phenylalanine, the CDR3 is 13 residues long. This entry keeps only the CDR3 DNA: 39 bases, framed from base 1. V is clipped by 2 bases and J by 6 bases, and the sequence between their germline boundaries is 7 bases long.

Ten or more counts support this clonotype. It lacks a known antigen. Base-call qualities are not available, and no considerably larger clone is one nucleotide away. TCR beta CDR3 regions were amplified from RNA transcripts. For the first round of RT-PCR on the TCR CDR3, the HTBI primer set was used together with the Qiagen OneStep RT-PCR kit. Libraries were constructed in a second round of multiplex PCR, after which size selection and purification were performed. Libraries were sequenced paired-end with 100 bp reads on an Illumina HiSeq2000. The paper's data handling went like this. Raw data were processed with SOAPnuke, discarding reads with adapters, uncalled bases, mean Phred below 15, or no exact constant-primer or identifier match. COPE v1.2.5 was used to merge the high-quality paired reads, and each unique nucleotide sequence was defined as a clonotype. Clonotypes were aligned to IMGT TRBV, TRBD and TRBJ reference segments using MiTCR v1.1. The analysis was restricted to V-J combinations with a frequency above 0.0001, which together covered about 99% of the repertoires. The TCS score was defined as F50 (clonal expansion) divided by E x V (chaos), with BLOSUM62-based TCRdist calculated between CDR3 peptides within each V-J. Welch's t-statistics and random forest reduced just over 500 V-J features to under 15, which were used in a naive Bayes classifier (R e1071). Through fastp at Q25 and MiXCR, TCRdb rebuilt clones from the public reads, retaining in-frame beta chains. When rows share a CDR3 protein, they turn into one entry using the most common DNA and genes. Here the V and J calls rest on TCRdb's processing, not on the authors' analysis. Counted in this sample were a few hundred thousand distinct CDR3 sequences; more than 14% of them appeared once. The ten largest clones take up about an eighth of the sample.

The clonotype originates from a woman aged 40-49 years with Graves' hyperthyroidism that later progressed to Graves' ophthalmopathy. This receptor chain uses TRBV10-3 and TRBJ1-4; confidence is insufficient to name the D gene. Sequenced: blood. The DNA sequence is given as TGTGCCATCAGTGAGATCGGGTATGAAAAACTGTTTTTT. Its product reads: CAISEIGYEKLFF.